This T cell receptor beta chain was sequenced for a study of cytomegalovirus exposure and HLA in healthy donors. CDR1 is SGHTA and CDR2 is FQGNSA in the germline V gene. V was clipped by 4 bases and J by 5 bases; unmatched bases: 11. The CDR3 consists of 17 residues. The assay was immunoSEQ multiplex PCR, and TCRdb's table has in-frame clones only and misses some. In the table there are roughly 65,000 clones, roughly nine tenths of which are singletons. This clonotype was sampled from a man between 18 and 35 years old in good health and CMV-seronegative. The sequenced material came from PBMCs. The genes are TRBV7-2 and TRBJ2-7; 13 bases are a match to TRBD2. CDR3 in DNA: TGTGCCAGCAGCTGGAGATTTCGGACTAGCGGGAGTAACGAGCAGTACTTC. Encoded protein: CASSWRFRTSGSNEQYF.